The subject of this entry is one T cell receptor (beta chain). This record comes from a study of radiotherapy plus CTLA-4 blockade in lung cancer. Here immunoSEQ multiplex PCR was the method, and the copy in TCRdb shows in-frame clones only, minus some. This table holds tens of thousands of clones, around 80% found once. With 3 bases clipped from V and 0 bases from J, the junction kept 3 bases outside the gene matches. This CDR3 has 15 amino acids. Germline CDR1 reads SNHLY; CDR2 reads FYNNEI. V usage is TRBV2 and J usage is TRBJ2-3; 7 nucleotides line up with TRBD2. This TCR derives from a human donor with non-small cell lung cancer who had a partial response to radiotherapy plus ipilimumab. The sample was peripheral blood, taken from a patient treated with radiotherapy plus ipilimumab. CDR3 nucleotide sequence: TGTGCCAGCAGTGATTCGGGGGGAAGCACAGATACGCAGTATTTT. This codes for CASSDSGGSTDTQYF.